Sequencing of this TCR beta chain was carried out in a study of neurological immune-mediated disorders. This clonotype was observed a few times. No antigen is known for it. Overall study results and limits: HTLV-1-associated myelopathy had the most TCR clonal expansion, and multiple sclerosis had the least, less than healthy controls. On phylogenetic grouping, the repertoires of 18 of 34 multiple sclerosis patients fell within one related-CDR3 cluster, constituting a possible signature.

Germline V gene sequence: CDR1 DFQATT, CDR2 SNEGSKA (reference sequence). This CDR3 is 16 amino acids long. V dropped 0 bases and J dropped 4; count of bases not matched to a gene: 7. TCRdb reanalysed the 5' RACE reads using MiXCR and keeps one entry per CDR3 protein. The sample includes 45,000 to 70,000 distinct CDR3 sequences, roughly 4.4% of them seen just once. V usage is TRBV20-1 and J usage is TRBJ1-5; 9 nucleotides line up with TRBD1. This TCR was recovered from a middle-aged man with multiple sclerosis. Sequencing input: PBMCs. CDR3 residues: CSARDSTGGGNQPQHF. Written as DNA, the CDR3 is TGCAGTGCTAGAGATTCGACAGGGGGTGGAAATCAGCCCCAGCATTTT.